This record concerns one T cell receptor (beta chain) sequence. What this receptor recognizes is not known. Base qualities are not recorded, but no much larger clone differs from it by a single base. This specimen comes from a study of blood T cells in healthy people across ages (dated by TCRdb to the mid-2010s). Broadly, across the study: In model experiments, template switching captured roughly one uniquely barcoded TCR beta cDNA molecule for every two T cells. Age-related changes in TCR beta repertoire diversity were measured in the study by deep sequencing normalized with unique cDNA molecular identifiers. Donors were grouped into four age groups: young (average approximately 15 years), middle-aged (roughly 37), aged (about 60) and long-lived (just over 80). To avoid experimental bias, donors of different ages were randomly spread across the sequencing lanes. Two additional independent replicas of 1 million unique cDNA reads from the same blood draw were analyzed for two donors (one aged 18 to 30 and one aged 80 or older).

According to the germline V gene (reference sequence), CDR1 reads GTSNPN and CDR2 reads SVGIG. Including cysteine and phenylalanine, the CDR3 has 11 amino acids. Here the CDR3 DNA is all that survives: 33 bases in frame from base 1. Systemically healthy Caucasian individuals from Russia, some 40 in total and aged roughly 6 to 100 years, were included as donors. Each donor gave roughly 9.5 milliliters of peripheral blood, collected into EDTA-treated Vacutainer tubes. Ficoll-Paque density-gradient centrifugation was used to isolate PBMCs, with at least 6.5 million per sample. Total RNA was extracted from PBMCs with Trizol reagent, with at least 6 micrograms obtained per sample. For every donor, an aliquot of PBMCs went through flow cytometry to measure the percentages of naive CD45RAhigh/CD27high T cells. Libraries were made using 5' RACE. The reads were generated on an Illumina HiSeq 2500. The second PCR ran for about 7 to 11 cycles and used a J-beta primer mix along with a sample-barcoded 5' primer. A unique molecular identifier was introduced onto each TCR beta cDNA molecule by a template-switch 5' adaptor carrying 12 random nucleotides. Each sample yielded at least 3 million CDR3-containing paired-end reads. First-strand cDNA was synthesized from all RNA with the Mint cDNA synthesis kit, primed by a TRBC-specific oligonucleotide. Following uracil-DNA glycosylase treatment, all cDNA underwent a first 18-cycle PCR with the universal primers M1SS and BC2_uni_R. The authors' analysis ran thus. For normalization, 1 million high-quality reads were randomly selected from each sample, with every read carrying a distinct molecular identifier. Reads with shared molecular identifiers were discarded instead of being binned into consensus sequences. MiTCR, set to a Q25 quality threshold and the strictest error-elimination algorithm, was used for CDR3 identification, clonotype clustering and error correction. A nonparametric unseen species model with Euler transformation was used to estimate a lower bound on total TCR beta diversity. TCRdb passed the public sequencing reads through fastp at Q25 and MiXCR, retaining productive beta sequences. A single entry per CDR3 protein holds the most common genes and DNA from its merged rows. The V and J calls, along with clone size, are taken from TCRdb and not from the paper's own processing. Across this sample there are 850,000 to 1,100,000 distinct CDR3 sequences, with under 40% seen only once. The ten biggest clones cover around 14% of the sample.

What the work shows at the level of the full study, not this receptor alone: The CMV infection status of donors was not known, potentially confounding age-related changes in expanded clonotypes. The long-lived group showed more naive CD4+ T cells, fewer expanded clones and increased TCR diversity than the aged group, suggesting age selection. As age increased, observed TCR beta diversity per million T cells dropped in a roughly linear way, and a significant reduction was already evident by age around 41. Total diversity estimates from one million sequenced T cells were considered lower bounds and underestimates. There was a strong correlation between observed TCR beta diversity and the percentage of naive T cells measured by flow cytometry. Conclusive comparison of naive and antigen-experienced compartments was prevented by the profiling of bulk unsorted PBMCs.

This TCR was recovered from a man younger than 35 in good health. The chain is assembled from TRBV30 and TRBJ2-4; the best D guess is TRBD1, with 5 bases matching. The end of the DNA aligns better with TRBJ2-7, so the J call may be wrong. Sequencing was carried out using blood. Here the CDR3 is given as CAWAGTYEQYF. The DNA reads TGTGCCTGGGCAGGGACCTACGAGCAGTACTTC.